A selection of T cell receptor beta chains follows, all from one sample in a study of CD8+CD57+ T cells in acquired aplastic anemia. MiXCR, run by TCRdb on the reads, gives a single entry per CDR3 protein. The sample includes about 420,000 distinct CDR3 sequences, about 70% of them seen just once. Sequenced material: sorted CD4+, CD8+, or CD8+CD57+ T cells (not recorded which) from PBMCs. The receptor source for this set is a human donor in good health, serving as a control. CDR3s include the opening cysteine and the closing phenylalanine or tryptophan. A D gene is named only where the DNA matches it firmly. Not every row has a clone size; where given, it reads once, few, many or a size class.

d_call: NA; clone_size: NA; j_call: TRBJ2-5; v_call: TRBV7-2; cdr3_aa: CASSFPTEETQYF; cdr3_nt: TGTGCCAGCAGCTTCCCGACGGAAGAGACCCAGTACTTC
d_call: TRBD2; clone_size: NA; j_call: TRBJ2-3; v_call: TRBV9; cdr3_aa: CASSPQAGGTDTQYF; cdr3_nt: TGTGCCAGCAGCCCTCAAGCGGGGGGCACAGATACGCAGTATTTT
d_call: NA; clone_size: many; j_call: TRBJ1-3; v_call: TRBV10-3; cdr3_aa: CAIVSSGNTIYF; cdr3_nt: TGTGCCATCGTAAGCTCTGGAAACACCATATATTTT
d_call: NA; clone_size: once; j_call: TRBJ1-1; v_call: TRBV5-1; cdr3_aa: CASSSGLEIYTEAFF; cdr3_nt: TGTGCCAGCAGCAGCGGCCTGGAAATTTACACTGAAGCTTTCTTT
d_call: NA; clone_size: NA; j_call: TRBJ1-1; v_call: TRBV5-1; cdr3_aa: CASSQGGGAITEAFF; cdr3_nt: TGCGCCAGCAGCCAGGGAGGGGGGGCCATCACTGAAGCTTTCTTT
d_call: NA; clone_size: NA; j_call: TRBJ1-6; v_call: TRBV5-5; cdr3_aa: CASSFAQSGNGSPLHF; cdr3_nt: TGTGCCAGCAGCTTCGCACAATCAGGGAACGGCTCACCCCTCCACTTT
d_call: NA; clone_size: NA; j_call: TRBJ2-7; v_call: TRBV7-9; cdr3_aa: CASSLWGASHEQYF; cdr3_nt: TGTGCCAGCAGCTTGTGGGGGGCGAGTCACGAGCAGTACTTC
d_call: TRBD2; clone_size: few; j_call: TRBJ2-1; v_call: TRBV4-2; cdr3_aa: CASSQLRGENEQFF; cdr3_nt: TGTGCCAGCAGCCAACTCCGGGGGGAGAATGAGCAGTTCTTC
d_call: NA; clone_size: once; j_call: TRBJ2-3; v_call: TRBV20-1; cdr3_aa: CSASSVAEGGSADTQYF; cdr3_nt: TGCAGTGCTAGTTCGGTGGCCGAGGGGGGTTCAGCAGATACGCAGTATTTT
d_call: TRBD2; clone_size: NA; j_call: TRBJ2-3; v_call: TRBV7-2; cdr3_aa: CASSTGQAGAADTQYF; cdr3_nt: TGCGCCAGCAGCACTGGACAAGCGGGGGCAGCAGATACGCAGTATTTT
d_call: NA; clone_size: NA; j_call: TRBJ1-1; v_call: TRBV9; cdr3_aa: CASTEIGQQTPEAFF; cdr3_nt: TGTGCCAGCACCGAGATAGGGCAACAAACCCCTGAAGCTTTCTTT
d_call: NA; clone_size: NA; j_call: TRBJ2-2; v_call: TRBV11-2; cdr3_aa: CASSLGGTNTGELFF; cdr3_nt: TGTGCCAGCAGCTTAGGGGGCACGAACACCGGGGAGCTGTTTTTT
d_call: NA; clone_size: few; j_call: TRBJ1-6; v_call: TRBV20-1; cdr3_aa: CSARDETDYNSPLHF; cdr3_nt: TGCAGTGCTAGAGATGAAACAGATTATAATTCACCCCTCCACTTT
d_call: TRBD1; clone_size: NA; j_call: TRBJ2-7; v_call: TRBV5-8; cdr3_aa: CASRDRVSYEQYF; cdr3_nt: TGTGCCAGCAGGGACAGGGTAAGCTACGAGCAGTACTTC
d_call: NA; clone_size: many; j_call: TRBJ2-1; v_call: TRBV4-3; cdr3_aa: CASSQDPPGYNEQFF; cdr3_nt: TGCGCCAGCAGCCAAGATCCCCCGGGGTACAATGAGCAGTTCTTC